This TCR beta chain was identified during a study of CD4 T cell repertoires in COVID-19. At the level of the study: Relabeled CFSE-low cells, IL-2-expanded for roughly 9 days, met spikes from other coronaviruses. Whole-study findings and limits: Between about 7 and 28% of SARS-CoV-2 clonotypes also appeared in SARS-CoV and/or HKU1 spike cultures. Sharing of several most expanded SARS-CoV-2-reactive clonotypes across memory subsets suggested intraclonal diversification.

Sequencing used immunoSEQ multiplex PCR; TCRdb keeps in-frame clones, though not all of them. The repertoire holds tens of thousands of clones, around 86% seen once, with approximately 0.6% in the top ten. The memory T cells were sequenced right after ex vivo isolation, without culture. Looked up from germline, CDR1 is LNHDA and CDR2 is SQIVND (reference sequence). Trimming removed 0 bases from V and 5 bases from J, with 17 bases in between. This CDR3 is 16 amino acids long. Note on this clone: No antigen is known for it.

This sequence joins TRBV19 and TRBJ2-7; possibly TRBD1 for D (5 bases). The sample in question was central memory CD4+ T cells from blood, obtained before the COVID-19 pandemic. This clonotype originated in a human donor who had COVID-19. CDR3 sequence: CASSIDLAPGFDEQYF. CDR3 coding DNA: TGTGCCAGTAGTATAGATCTCGCGCCAGGGTTCGACGAGCAGTACTTC.